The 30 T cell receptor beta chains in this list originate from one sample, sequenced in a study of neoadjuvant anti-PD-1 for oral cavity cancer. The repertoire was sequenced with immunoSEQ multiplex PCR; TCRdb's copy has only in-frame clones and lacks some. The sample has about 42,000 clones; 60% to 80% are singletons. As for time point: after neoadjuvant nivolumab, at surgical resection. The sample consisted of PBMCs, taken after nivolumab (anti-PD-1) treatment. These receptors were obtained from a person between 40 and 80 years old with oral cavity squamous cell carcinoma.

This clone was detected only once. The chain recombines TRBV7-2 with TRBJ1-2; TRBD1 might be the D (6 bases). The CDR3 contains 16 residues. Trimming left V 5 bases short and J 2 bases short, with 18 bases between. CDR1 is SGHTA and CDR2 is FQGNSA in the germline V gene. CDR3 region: CASSPRGAGTNYGYTF. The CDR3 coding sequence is TGTGCCAGCAGCCCAAGGGGGGCAGGGACGAACTATGGCTACACCTTC.

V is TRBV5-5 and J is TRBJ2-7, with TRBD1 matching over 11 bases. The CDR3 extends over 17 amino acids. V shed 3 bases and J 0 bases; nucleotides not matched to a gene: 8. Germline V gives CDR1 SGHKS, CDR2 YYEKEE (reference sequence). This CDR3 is CASSSLAGTGGSYEQYF. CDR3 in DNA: TGTGCCAGCAGCTCCCTAGCCGGGACAGGGGGCTCCTACGAGCAGTACTTC.

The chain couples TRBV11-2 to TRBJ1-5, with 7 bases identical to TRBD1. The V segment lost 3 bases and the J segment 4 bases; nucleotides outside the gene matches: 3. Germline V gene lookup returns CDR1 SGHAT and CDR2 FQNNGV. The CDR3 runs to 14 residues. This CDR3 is CASSLGQPNQPQHF. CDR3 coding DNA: TGTGCCAGCAGCTTGGGACAGCCGAATCAGCCCCAGCATTTT.

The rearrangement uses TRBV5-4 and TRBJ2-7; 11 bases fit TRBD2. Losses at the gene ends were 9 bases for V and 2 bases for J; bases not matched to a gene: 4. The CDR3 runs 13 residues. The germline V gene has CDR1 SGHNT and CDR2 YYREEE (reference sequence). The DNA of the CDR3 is TGTGCCACCCAACTAGCGGGAGCCTACGAGCAGTACTTC. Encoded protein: CATQLAGAYEQYF.

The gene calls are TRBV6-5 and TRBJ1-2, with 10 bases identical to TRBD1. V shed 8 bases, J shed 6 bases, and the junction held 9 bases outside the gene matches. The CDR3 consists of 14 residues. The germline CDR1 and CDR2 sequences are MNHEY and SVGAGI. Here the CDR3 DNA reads TGTGCCAGCTTACCTCCGGGACAGGGGAATGGCTACACCTTC. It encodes CASLPPGQGNGYTF.

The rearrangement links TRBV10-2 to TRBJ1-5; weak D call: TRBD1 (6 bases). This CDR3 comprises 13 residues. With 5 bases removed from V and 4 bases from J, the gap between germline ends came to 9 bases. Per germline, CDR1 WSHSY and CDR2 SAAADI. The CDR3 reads CASSIQGNQPQHF. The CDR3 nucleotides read TGCGCCAGCAGTATACAGGGTAATCAGCCCCAGCATTTT.

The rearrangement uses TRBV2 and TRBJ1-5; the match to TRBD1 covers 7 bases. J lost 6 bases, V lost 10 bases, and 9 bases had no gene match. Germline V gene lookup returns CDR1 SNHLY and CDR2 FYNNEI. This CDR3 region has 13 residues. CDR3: CATSGTAVQPQHF. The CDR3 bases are TGTGCCACCTCCGGGACAGCCGTTCAGCCCCAGCATTTT. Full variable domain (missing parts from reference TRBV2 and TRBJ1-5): EPEVTQTPSHQVTQMGQEVILRCVPISNHLYFYWYRQILGQKVEFLVSFYNNEISEKSEIFDDQFSVERPDGSNFTLKIRSTKLEDSAMYFCATSGTAVQPQHFGDGTRLSIL.

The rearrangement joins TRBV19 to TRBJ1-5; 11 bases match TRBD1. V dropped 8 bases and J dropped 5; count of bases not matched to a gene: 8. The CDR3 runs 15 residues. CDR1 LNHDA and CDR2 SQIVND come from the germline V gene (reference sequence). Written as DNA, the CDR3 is TGTGCCAGTTCCCCGGGACAGGGGGGGCATCAGCCCCAGCATTTT. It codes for CASSPGQGGHQPQHF.

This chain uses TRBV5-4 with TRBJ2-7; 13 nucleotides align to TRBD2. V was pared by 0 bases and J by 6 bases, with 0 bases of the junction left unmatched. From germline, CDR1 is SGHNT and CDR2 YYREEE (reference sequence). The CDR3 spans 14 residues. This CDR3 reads CASSLGLAGGEQYF. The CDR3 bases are TGTGCCAGCAGCTTGGGACTAGCGGGAGGCGAGCAGTACTTC.

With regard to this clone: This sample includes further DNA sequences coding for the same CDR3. The CDR3 loop reads CASSLFNQPQHF. CDR3 in DNA: TGTGCCAGCAGTTTATTCAATCAGCCCCAGCATTTT. This chain uses TRBV28 with TRBJ1-5; D gene uncertain. Germline V lookup: CDR1 MDHEN, CDR2 SYDVKM. Trimming cost V 1 base and J 3 bases, with 1 base left between them. This CDR3 contains 12 residues.

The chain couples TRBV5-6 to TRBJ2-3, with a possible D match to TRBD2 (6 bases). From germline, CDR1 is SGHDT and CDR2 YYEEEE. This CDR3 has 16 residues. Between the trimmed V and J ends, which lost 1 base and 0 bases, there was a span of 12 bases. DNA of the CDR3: TGTGCCAGCAGCTTGCGGAGGGAGTTTAGCACAGATACGCAGTATTTT. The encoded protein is CASSLRREFSTDTQYF.

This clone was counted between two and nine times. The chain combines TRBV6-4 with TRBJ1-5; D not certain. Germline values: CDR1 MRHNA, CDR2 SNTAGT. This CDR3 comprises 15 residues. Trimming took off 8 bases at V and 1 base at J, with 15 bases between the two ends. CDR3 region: CASLWKCASNQPQHF. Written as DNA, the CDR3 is TGTGCCAGCTTATGGAAGTGCGCGAGCAATCAGCCCCAGCATTTT.

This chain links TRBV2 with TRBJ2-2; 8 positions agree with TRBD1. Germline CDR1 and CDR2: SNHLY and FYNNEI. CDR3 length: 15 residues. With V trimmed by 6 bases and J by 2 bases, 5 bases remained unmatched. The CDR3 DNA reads TGTGCCAGCAGGCGACAGGGGACAAACACCGGGGAGCTGTTTTTT. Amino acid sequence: CASRRQGTNTGELFF.

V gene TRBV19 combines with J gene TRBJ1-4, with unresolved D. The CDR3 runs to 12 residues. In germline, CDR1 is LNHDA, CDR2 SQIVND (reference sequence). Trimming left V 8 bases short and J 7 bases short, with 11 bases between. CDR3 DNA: TGTGCCAGTTCCCGGGGTGGTGAAAAACTGTTTTTT. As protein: CASSRGGEKLFF.

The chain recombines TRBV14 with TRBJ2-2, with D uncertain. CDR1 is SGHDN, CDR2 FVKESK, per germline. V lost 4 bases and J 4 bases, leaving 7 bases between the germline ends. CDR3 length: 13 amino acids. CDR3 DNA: TGTGCCAGCAGCCCTCAGGCCACCGGGGAGCTGTTTTTT. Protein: CASSPQATGELFF.

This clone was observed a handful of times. The CDR3 region has the DNA TGCGCCAGCAGCAAAGACAACTACGAGCAGTACTTC. It translates to CASSKDNYEQYF. The chain uses TRBV5-1 and TRBJ2-7; unclear D gene. The V and J ends lost 4 bases and 3 bases respectively, with 8 bases between them. The CDR3 loop spans 12 amino acids. Germline CDR1 is SGHRS and CDR2 is YFSETQ. Complete variable domain (other parts from reference TRBV5-1 and TRBJ2-7): KAGVTQTPRYLIKTRGQQVTLSCSPISGHRSVSWYQQTPGQGLQFLFEYFSETQRNKGNFPGRFSGRQFSNSRSEMNVSTLELGDSALYLCASSKDNYEQYFGPGTRLTVT.

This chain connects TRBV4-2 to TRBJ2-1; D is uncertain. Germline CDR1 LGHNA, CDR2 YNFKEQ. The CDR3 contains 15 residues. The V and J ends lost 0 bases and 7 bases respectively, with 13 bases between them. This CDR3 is CASSQETEIRNEQFF. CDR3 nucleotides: TGTGCCAGCAGCCAAGAAACAGAAATTAGGAATGAGCAGTTCTTC.

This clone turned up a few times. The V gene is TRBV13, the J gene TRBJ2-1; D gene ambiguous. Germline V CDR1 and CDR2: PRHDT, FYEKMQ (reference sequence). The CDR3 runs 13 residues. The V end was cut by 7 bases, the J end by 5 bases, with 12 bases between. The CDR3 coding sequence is TGTGCCAGCACCTTCGTTCGAAACAATGAGCAGTTCTTC. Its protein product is CASTFVRNNEQFF.

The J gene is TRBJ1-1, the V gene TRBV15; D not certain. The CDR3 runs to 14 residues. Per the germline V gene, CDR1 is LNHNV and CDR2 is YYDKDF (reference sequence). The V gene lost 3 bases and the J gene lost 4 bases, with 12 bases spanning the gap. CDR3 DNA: TGTGCCACCAGCAGGGGAGGGTCCCCCACTGAAGCTTTCTTT. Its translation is CATSRGGSPTEAFF.

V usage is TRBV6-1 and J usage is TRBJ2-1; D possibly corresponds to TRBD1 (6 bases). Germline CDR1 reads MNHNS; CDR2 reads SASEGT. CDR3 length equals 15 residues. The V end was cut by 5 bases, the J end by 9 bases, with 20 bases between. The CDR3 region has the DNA TGTGCCAGCAGTCCCGAGGGAGACAGGTGGACTGAGCAGTTCTTC. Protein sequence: CASSPEGDRWTEQFF.

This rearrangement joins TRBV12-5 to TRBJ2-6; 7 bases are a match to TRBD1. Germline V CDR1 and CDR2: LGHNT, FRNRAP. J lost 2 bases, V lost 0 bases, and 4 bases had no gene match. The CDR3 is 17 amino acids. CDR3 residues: CASGLVQGLTGANVLTF. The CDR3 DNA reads TGTGCTAGTGGTTTGGTACAGGGGCTAACTGGGGCCAACGTCCTGACTTTC. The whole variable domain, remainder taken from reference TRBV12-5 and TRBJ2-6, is DARVTQTPRHKVTEMGQEVTMRCQPILGHNTVFWYRQTMMQGLELLAYFRNRAPLDDSGMPKDRFSAEMPDATLATLKIQPSEPRDSAVYFCASGLVQGLTGANVLTFGAGSRLTVL.

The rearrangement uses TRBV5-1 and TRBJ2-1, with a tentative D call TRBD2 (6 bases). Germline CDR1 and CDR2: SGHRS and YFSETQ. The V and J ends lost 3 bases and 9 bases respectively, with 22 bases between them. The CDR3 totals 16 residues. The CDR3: CASSSAGDFISGEQFF. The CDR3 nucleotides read TGCGCCAGCAGCTCCGCTGGGGACTTTATTTCAGGTGAGCAGTTCTTC. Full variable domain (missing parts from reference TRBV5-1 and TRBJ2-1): KAGVTQTPRYLIKTRGQQVTLSCSPISGHRSVSWYQQTPGQGLQFLFEYFSETQRNKGNFPGRFSGRQFSNSRSEMNVSTLELGDSALYLCASSSAGDFISGEQFFGPGTRLTVL.

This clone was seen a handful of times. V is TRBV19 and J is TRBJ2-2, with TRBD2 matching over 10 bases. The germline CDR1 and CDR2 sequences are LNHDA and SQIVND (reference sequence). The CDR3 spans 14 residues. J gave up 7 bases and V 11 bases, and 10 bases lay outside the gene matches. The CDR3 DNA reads TGTGCCGCCCAAAGCGGGAGGGCCGTCGGGGAGCTGTTTTTT. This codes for CAAQSGRAVGELFF.

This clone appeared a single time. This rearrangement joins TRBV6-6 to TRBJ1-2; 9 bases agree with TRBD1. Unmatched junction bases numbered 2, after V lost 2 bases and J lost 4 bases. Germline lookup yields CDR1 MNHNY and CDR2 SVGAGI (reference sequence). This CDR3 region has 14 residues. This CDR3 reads CASSYEGQGYGYTF. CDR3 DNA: TGTGCCAGCAGTTACGAGGGACAGGGCTATGGCTACACCTTC.

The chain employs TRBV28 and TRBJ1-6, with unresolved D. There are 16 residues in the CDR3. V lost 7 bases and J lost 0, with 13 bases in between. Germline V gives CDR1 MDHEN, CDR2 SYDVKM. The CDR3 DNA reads TGTGCCAGCAACCAACTGTCCAGCTCCTATAATTCACCCCTCCACTTT. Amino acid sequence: CASNQLSSSYNSPLHF. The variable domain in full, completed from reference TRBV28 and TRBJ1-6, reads DVKVTQSSRYLVKRTGEKVFLECVQDMDHENMFWYRQDPGLGLRLIYFSYDVKMKEKGDIPEGYSVSREKKERFSLILESASTNQTSMYLCASNQLSSSYNSPLHFGNGTRLTVT.

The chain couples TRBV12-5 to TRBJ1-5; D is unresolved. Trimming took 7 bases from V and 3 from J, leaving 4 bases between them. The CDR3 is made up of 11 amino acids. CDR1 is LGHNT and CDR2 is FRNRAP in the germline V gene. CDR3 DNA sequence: TGTGCTAGTGCCCTCAATCAGCCCCAGCATTTT. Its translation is CASALNQPQHF.

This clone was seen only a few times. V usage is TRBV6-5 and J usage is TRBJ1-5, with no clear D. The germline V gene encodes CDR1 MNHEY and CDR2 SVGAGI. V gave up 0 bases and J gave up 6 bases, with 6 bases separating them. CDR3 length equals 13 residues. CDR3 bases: TGTGCCAGCAGTTACTCGGGTGTTCAGCCCCAGCATTTT. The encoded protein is CASSYSGVQPQHF.

The CDR3 spells CASSPGPLPRTGELFF. CDR3 in DNA: TGTGCCAGCAGCCCCGGGCCTCTCCCGAGAACCGGGGAGCTGTTTTTT. This chain joins TRBV5-6 and TRBJ2-2; D not resolved. CDR3 length: 16 residues. CDR1 is SGHDT and CDR2 is YYEEEE in the germline V gene. The V end lost 4 bases, the J end lost 5 bases, and 18 bases lay between the germline ends.

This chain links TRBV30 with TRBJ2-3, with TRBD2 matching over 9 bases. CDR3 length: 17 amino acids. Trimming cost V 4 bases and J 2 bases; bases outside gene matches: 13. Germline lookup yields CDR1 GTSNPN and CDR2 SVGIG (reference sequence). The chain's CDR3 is CAWNSGRTPRATDTQYF. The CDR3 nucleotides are TGTGCCTGGAACAGCGGGAGGACCCCGAGAGCCACAGATACGCAGTATTTT.

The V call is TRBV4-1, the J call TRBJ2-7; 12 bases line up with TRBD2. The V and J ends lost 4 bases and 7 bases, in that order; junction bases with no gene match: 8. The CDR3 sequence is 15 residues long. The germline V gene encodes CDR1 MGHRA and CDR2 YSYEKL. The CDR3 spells CASSRRLAGDGEQYF. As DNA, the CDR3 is TGCGCCAGCAGCCGACGACTAGCGGGAGACGGGGAGCAGTACTTC.